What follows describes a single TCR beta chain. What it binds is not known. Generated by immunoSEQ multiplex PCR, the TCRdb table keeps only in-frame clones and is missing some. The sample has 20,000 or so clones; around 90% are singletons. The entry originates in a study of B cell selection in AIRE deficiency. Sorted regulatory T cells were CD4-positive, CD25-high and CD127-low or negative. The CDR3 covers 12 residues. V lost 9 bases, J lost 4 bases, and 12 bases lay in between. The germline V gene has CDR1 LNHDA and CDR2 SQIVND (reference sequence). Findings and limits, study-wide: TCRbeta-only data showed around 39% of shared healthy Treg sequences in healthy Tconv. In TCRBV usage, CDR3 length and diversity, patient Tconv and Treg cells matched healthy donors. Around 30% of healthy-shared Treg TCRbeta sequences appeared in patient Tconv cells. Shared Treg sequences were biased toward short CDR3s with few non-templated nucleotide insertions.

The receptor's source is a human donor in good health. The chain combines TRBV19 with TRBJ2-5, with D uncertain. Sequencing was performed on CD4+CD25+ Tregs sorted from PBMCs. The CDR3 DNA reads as TGTGCCAGCTCCAGGTTGGGAGAGACCCAGTACTTC. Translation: CASSRLGETQYF.